A selection of T cell receptor beta chains follows, all from one sample in a study of spatial heterogeneity in lung cancer. TCRdb fed the 5' RACE reads into MiXCR, producing one record per CDR3 protein. This sample yields 15,000 to 20,000 distinct CDR3 sequences, of which under 7.5% are seen a single time; 3.7% belongs to the top ten. Source: lung tumor tissue, taken at surgery. Source of these receptors: a female donor with early-stage non-small cell lung cancer. Both conserved end residues are part of each CDR3. Each record gives: J gene, clone size, D gene, V gene, CDR3 DNA, CDR3 protein. D genes are given only for firm matches. Some rows have no size entry. The others give once, few or many, or a class for an expanded clone.

>TRBJ1-4|once|.|TRBV7-8
TGTGCCAGCAGCTTGGGAAGGAGCTGGGAAAAACTGTTTTTT
CASSLGRSWEKLFF
>TRBJ2-3|.|.|TRBV27
TGTGCCAGCAGTTTAGGACCGGGTACTAGCACAGATACGCAGTATTTT
CASSLGPGTSTDTQYF
>TRBJ2-1|many|TRBD2|TRBV20-1
TGCAGACTAGCGGGATACAATGAGCAGTTCTTC
CRLAGYNEQFF
>TRBJ2-5|many|TRBD2|TRBV10-3
TGTGCCATCAGGCCGGGAGGGGACCAAGAGACCCAGTACTTC
CAIRPGGDQETQYF
>TRBJ1-2|many|.|TRBV29-1
TGCAGCGTTAAAGGGGGACTGGGTGGCTACACCTTC
CSVKGGLGGYTF
>TRBJ2-7|.|.|TRBV28
TGTGCCAGCGGACCCTTCCCCTACGAGCAGTACTTC
CASGPFPYEQYF
>TRBJ1-2|many|TRBD1|TRBV6-2/TRBV6-3
TGTGCCAGCAGTGCGACAGGGTACGGCGGCTACACCTTC
CASSATGYGGYTF
>TRBJ1-2|many|.|TRBV27
TGTGCCAGCAGTCCCGGCGGAGGGCCCCAAAACTATGGCTACACCTTC
CASSPGGGPQNYGYTF
>TRBJ1-2|medium-sized|.|TRBV2
TGTGCCAGCAGTGAGGGCAGGGGCCGGGGCTACACCTTC
CASSEGRGRGYTF
>TRBJ2-3|many|.|TRBV6-5
TGTGCCAGCAGTTACTCGGCGGGTGGGGGCACAGATACGCAGTATTTT
CASSYSAGGGTDTQYF
>TRBJ2-7|medium-sized|TRBD2|TRBV13
TGTGCCAGCAGCCCGGGACTAGAGACCTACGAGCAGTACTTC
CASSPGLETYEQYF
>TRBJ1-1|medium-sized|.|TRBV27
TGTGCCACGAAGCGGACACCGAACACTGAAGCTTTCTTT
CATKRTPNTEAFF
>TRBJ1-2|few|TRBD1|TRBV9
TGTGCCAGCAGCGCGGACAGGGCAGCTTGGGGCAGCTTTAACTATGGCTACACCTTC
CASSADRAAWGSFNYGYTF
>TRBJ2-6|many|TRBD2|TRBV28
TGTGCCAGCAGTTCTAGACTAGCGGGGGCCTCTGGGGCCAACGTCCTGACTTTC
CASSSRLAGASGANVLTF
>TRBJ2-2|medium-sized|.|TRBV29-1
TGCAGCGTTGACTCTGTGGGAGACTCCACCGGGGAGCTGTTTTTT
CSVDSVGDSTGELFF
>TRBJ1-1|medium-sized|.|TRBV12-3/TRBV12-4
TGTGCCAGCAGATCACAGGGCGGGGACACTGAAGCTTTCTTT
CASRSQGGDTEAFF
>TRBJ2-2|many|.|TRBV5-1
TGCGCCAGCAGATTTCGACCCCATGTGGGGGGATTCGCGAACACCGGGGAGCTGTTTTTT
CASRFRPHVGGFANTGELFF
>TRBJ1-1|many|.|TRBV7-2
TGTGCCAGCAGCTTAGAGACGGCGAACACTGAAGCTTTCTTT
CASSLETANTEAFF
>TRBJ1-3|medium-sized|.|TRBV6-5
TGTGCCAGCAGTTACTCCTCTCCCCGGGTTTCAGGAGCCCGAAACACCATATATTTT
CASSYSSPRVSGARNTIYF
>TRBJ2-1|many|.|TRBV5-1
TGCGCCAGCAGCTTGTCCCCTTTACACGCGACAAGAAGCTCCTACAATGAGCAGTTCTTC
CASSLSPLHATRSSYNEQFF
>TRBJ1-4|medium-sized|.|TRBV20-1
TGCAGTGCTAGATCCGCCAGCTATGGCTTTAATGAAAAACTGTTTTTT
CSARSASYGFNEKLFF
>TRBJ1-1|.|.|TRBV28
TGTGCCAGCAGCCGTCGGGGGGCGAACACTGAAGCTTTCTTT
CASSRRGANTEAFF
>TRBJ1-3|.|.|TRBV29-1
TGCGCGGGGGCAGAGAGCTCTGGAAACACCATATATTTT
CAGAESSGNTIYF
>TRBJ2-7|few|TRBD1|TRBV20-1
TGCAGTGCTAGAGATCCCCGGCAGGGGGCCCACGAGCAGTACTTC
CSARDPRQGAHEQYF
>TRBJ1-1|many|.|TRBV3-1
TGTGCCAGCAGCCAAGCTGGGGCCCGGCGAGGGACTGAAGCTTTCTTT
CASSQAGARRGTEAFF
>TRBJ2-7|medium-sized|TRBD1|TRBV28
TGTGCCAGCAGCGACAGGGGGCCCTACGAGCAGTACTTC
CASSDRGPYEQYF
>TRBJ2-1|.|TRBD1|TRBV12-3/TRBV12-4
TGTGCCAGCAGTTTAAGGGGGACAGGGGGTAACAATGAGCAGTTCTTC
CASSLRGTGGNNEQFF
>TRBJ2-4|medium-sized|.|TRBV6-6
TGTGCCAGTAAGATCCAGGGGAAAGCCAAAAACATTCAGTACTTC
CASKIQGKAKNIQYF
>TRBJ2-1|many|TRBD2|TRBV20-1
TGCAGTGCAAGGACTAGCGGGAGGGCCCGGGTTGAGCAGTTCTTC
CSARTSGRARVEQFF
>TRBJ2-2|many|.|TRBV12-3/TRBV12-4
TGTGCCAGCAGTTTATACGAGGGGAACACCGGGGAGCTGTTTTTT
CASSLYEGNTGELFF
>TRBJ2-1|.|TRBD1|TRBV19
TGTGCCACAGGACAGGGCGGCTACAATGAGCAGCTCTTC
CATGQGGYNEQLF
>TRBJ2-6|many|TRBD1|TRBV6-1
TGTGCCAGCAGCGCCTACCCCGGGACAGTCCATTCTCGCTACTCTGGGGCCAACGTCCTGACTTTC
CASSAYPGTVHSRYSGANVLTF
>TRBJ1-5|many|.|TRBV29-1
TGCAGCGTTGTGGGCAGGGCAGGTCAGCCCCAGCATTTT
CSVVGRAGQPQHF
>TRBJ2-7|few|.|TRBV19
TGTGCCAGTAGTAACCAAAAGACCTACGAGCAGTACTTC
CASSNQKTYEQYF
>TRBJ2-1|many|TRBD2|TRBV20-1
TGCAGTGCTAGTATGGGTCTAGCGGGAGAGTCGTTCTTC
CSASMGLAGESFF
>TRBJ1-2|medium-sized|.|TRBV20-1
TGCAGTGCTAGTTCTGGGAACTATGGCTACACCTTC
CSASSGNYGYTF
>TRBJ2-1|medium-sized|TRBD2|TRBV4-2
TGTGCCAGCAGCCAGACTAGCGGGCCGGCCACCCTCTACAATGAGCAGTTCTTC
CASSQTSGPATLYNEQFF
>TRBJ2-7|many|TRBD2|TRBV11-2
TGTGCCAGCAGCCTACCTCCCGGGCGGGAGAATTTCTACGAGCAGTACTTC
CASSLPPGRENFYEQYF
>TRBJ2-7|.|.|TRBV28
TGTGCCAGCAGACCAGCGGAACATGGACTCTACGAGCAGTACTTC
CASRPAEHGLYEQYF
>TRBJ2-7|many|TRBD2|TRBV6-1
TGTGCCAGCAGTGCGGGACTAGCGAGCTACGAGCAGTACTTC
CASSAGLASYEQYF
>TRBJ1-1|many|TRBD1|TRBV10-3
TGTGCCGCCGGACAGGGGGCCCAGAACACTGAAGCTTTCTTT
CAAGQGAQNTEAFF
>TRBJ1-1|.|.|TRBV20-1
TGCAGTGCTAGAGGGGTATTGAACACTGAAGCTTTCTTT
CSARGVLNTEAFF
>TRBJ1-1|many|.|TRBV6-5
TGTGCCAGCAGTTCGACAGTTGAAGCTTTCTTT
CASSSTVEAFF
>TRBJ2-7|many|.|TRBV18
TGTGCCAGCTCACCACGAGACGAGCAGTACTTC
CASSPRDEQYF
>TRBJ1-5|many|.|TRBV12-3/TRBV12-4
TGTGCCAGCAGTTTAGCTGGGGGAGGACAGCCCCAGCATTTT
CASSLAGGGQPQHF
>TRBJ2-1|many|TRBD2|TRBV12-3/TRBV12-4
TGTGCCAGCAGACTCACTAGCGGGAGAGGCGGTGAGCAGTTCTTC
CASRLTSGRGGEQFF